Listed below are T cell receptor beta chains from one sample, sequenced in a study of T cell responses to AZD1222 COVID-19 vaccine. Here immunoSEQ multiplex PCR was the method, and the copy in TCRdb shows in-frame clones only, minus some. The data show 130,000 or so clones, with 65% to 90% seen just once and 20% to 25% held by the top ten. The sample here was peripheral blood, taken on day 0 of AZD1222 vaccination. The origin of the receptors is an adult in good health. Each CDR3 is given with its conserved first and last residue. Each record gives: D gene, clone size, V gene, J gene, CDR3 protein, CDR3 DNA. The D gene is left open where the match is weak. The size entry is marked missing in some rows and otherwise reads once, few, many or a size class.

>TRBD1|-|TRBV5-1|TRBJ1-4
CASSTGTGDEKLFF
TGCGCCAGCAGCACCGGGACAGGGGACGAAAAACTGTTTTTT
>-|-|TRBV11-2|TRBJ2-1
CASSSGLAGWARQNNEQFF
TGTGCCAGCAGCTCCGGCCTCGCAGGCTGGGCTCGACAAAACAATGAGCAGTTCTTC
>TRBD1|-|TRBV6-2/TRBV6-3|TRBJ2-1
CASSLGQILYNEQFF
TGTGCCAGCAGTTTGGGACAGATCCTTTACAATGAGCAGTTCTTC
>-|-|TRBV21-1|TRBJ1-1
CASSKSGNRAPLNTEAFF
TGTGCCAGCAGCAAATCGGGGAACAGGGCCCCTCTGAACACTGAAGCTTTCTTT
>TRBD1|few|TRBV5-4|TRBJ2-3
CASSLRRSGQGFSDTQYF
TGTGCCAGCAGCTTGCGGAGGTCGGGACAGGGGTTCTCAGATACGCAGTATTTT
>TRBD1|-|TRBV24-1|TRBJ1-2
CATSDAGTAHGYTF
TGTGCCACCAGTGATGCCGGGACAGCGCATGGCTACACCTTC
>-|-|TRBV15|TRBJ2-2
CATSRPGRTDTGELFF
TGTGCCACCAGCAGACCTGGAAGAACCGACACCGGGGAGCTGTTTTTT
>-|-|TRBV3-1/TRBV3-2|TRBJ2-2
CASSQNTGELFF
TGTGCCAGCAGCCAGAACACCGGGGAGCTGTTTTTT
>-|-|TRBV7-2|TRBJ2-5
CASSLAKGPGNNQETQYF
TGTGCCAGCAGCTTAGCGAAGGGGCCAGGGAACAACCAAGAGACCCAGTACTTC
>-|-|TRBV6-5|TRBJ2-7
CASSYSGGQPLLEQYF
TGTGCCAGCAGTTACTCAGGGGGACAACCTCTCCTCGAGCAGTACTTC
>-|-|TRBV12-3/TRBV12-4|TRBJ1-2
CASSEGRAGYTF
TGTGCCAGCAGCGAAGGGCGGGCTGGCTACACCTTC
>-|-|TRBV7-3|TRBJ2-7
CASSPVGGYSEQYF
TGTGCCAGCAGCCCAGTAGGGGGGTACTCCGAGCAGTACTTC
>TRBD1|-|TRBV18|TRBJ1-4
CASSYTGDPNEKLFF
TGTGCCAGCTCATATACAGGGGACCCTAATGAAAAACTGTTTTTT
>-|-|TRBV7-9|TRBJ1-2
CASSLVGSDYGYTF
TGTGCCAGCAGCTTAGTAGGGTCGGATTATGGCTACACCTTC
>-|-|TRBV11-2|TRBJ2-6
CASSPVFSGANVLTF
TGTGCCAGCAGCCCGGTCTTTTCTGGGGCCAACGTCCTGACTTTC
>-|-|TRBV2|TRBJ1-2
CASSEIIGTPGEGYTF
TGTGCCAGCAGTGAGATTATCGGGACGCCCGGGGAGGGCTACACCTTC
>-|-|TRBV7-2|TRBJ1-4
CASSSNSREKLFF
TGTGCCAGCAGCTCCAACAGTCGTGAAAAACTGTTTTTT
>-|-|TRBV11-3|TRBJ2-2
CASSLVGGRWNTGELFF
TGTGCCAGCAGCTTAGTGGGGGGCAGGTGGAACACCGGGGAGCTGTTTTTT
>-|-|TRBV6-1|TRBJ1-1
CASSPSGRKNTEAFF
TGTGCCAGCAGTCCTTCGGGACGGAAAAACACTGAAGCTTTCTTT
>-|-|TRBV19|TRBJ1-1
CASSARGGRIVNTEAFF
TGTGCCAGTAGTGCCCGGGGGGGACGGATAGTTAACACTGAAGCTTTCTTT
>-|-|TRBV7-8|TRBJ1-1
CASSLVVDRPNTEAFF
TGTGCCAGCAGCTTAGTCGTGGACAGACCGAACACTGAAGCTTTCTTT
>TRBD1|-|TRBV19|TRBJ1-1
CASSTWTGLTEAFF
TGTGCCAGTAGTACTTGGACAGGGCTTACTGAAGCTTTCTTT
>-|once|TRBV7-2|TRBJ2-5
CASSLHRLQETQYF
TGTGCCAGCAGCTTACATCGCCTCCAAGAGACCCAGTACTTC
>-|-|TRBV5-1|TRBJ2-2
CASSPDPALSNTGELFF
TGCGCCAGCAGCCCGGACCCGGCCCTCTCTAACACCGGGGAGCTGTTTTTT
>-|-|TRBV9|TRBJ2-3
CASSPRAGSGTDTQYF
TGTGCCAGCAGCCCCCGGGCGGGGTCGGGCACAGATACGCAGTATTTT
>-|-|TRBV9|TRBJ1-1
CASSAGHPNNEAFF
TGTGCCAGCAGCGCGGGACACCCGAACAATGAAGCTTTCTTT